This T cell receptor beta chain was found in a study of identical twins. Study conclusions and caveats: Out-of-frame alpha sequences shared by twins were enriched for low generation probability. Beta out-of-frame sequences showed weaker excess twin sharing. Insertions were reduced in abundant cord blood beta clonotypes but not in memory repertoires.

V lost 0 bases and J lost 7, with 14 bases in between. The length of the CDR3 is 15 residues. From germline, CDR1 is SGHRS and CDR2 YFSETQ. Notes on this clonotype: Its antigen remains unknown.

A single record per CDR3 protein comes from TCRdb applying MiXCR to the 5' RACE reads. Of fewer than 650,000 distinct CDR3 sequences listed, 9.6% were seen once; the top ten hold approximately 3%. All donors comprised healthy Caucasians. Another study also made use of these data, one on yellow fever vaccine responses in identical twins.

The chain links TRBV5-1 to TRBJ2-1; D possibly uses TRBD1 or TRBD2 (5 bases each). The specimen was PBMCs. This TCR was sampled from a young woman in good health. CDR3 region: CASSLGGTLGNEQFF. In nucleotides, the CDR3 is TGCGCCAGCAGCTTGGGTGGGACCCTAGGGAATGAGCAGTTCTTC. Supplemented by reference TRBV5-1 and TRBJ2-1, the full variable domain reads KAGVTQTPRYLIKTRGQQVTLSCSPISGHRSVSWYQQTPGQGLQFLFEYFSETQRNKGNFPGRFSGRQFSNSRSEMNVSTLELGDSALYLCASSLGGTLGNEQFFGPGTRLTVL.